This T cell receptor (beta chain) was found in a study of cytomegalovirus exposure and HLA in healthy donors. The PCR was carried out with 60 Vbeta primers and 13 Jbeta primers. Sequencing used immunoSEQ multiplex PCR; TCRdb keeps in-frame clones, though not all of them. Among about 170,000 clones, approximately 72% were seen once, and the ten largest hold roughly 2%. The length of the CDR3 is 15 residues. Germline lookup yields CDR1 MGHRA and CDR2 YSYEKL. V was trimmed by 1 base and J by 8 bases, leaving 17 bases between them. J is TRBJ1-2 and V is TRBV4-1; D is ambiguous. The sequenced sample was PBMCs. The source of this sequence is a female donor in good health and CMV-seronegative. Here the CDR3 DNA reads TGCGCCAGCAGCCAAGCCCACCCAGGAACGTTGGGCTACACCTTC. The encoded protein is CASSQAHPGTLGYTF.